These T cell receptor beta chains were read from a single sample in a study of T-cell memory formation after mild COVID-19. Each CDR3 protein is one row after TCRdb ran MiXCR on the 5' RACE reads. This table holds about 600,000 distinct CDR3 sequences, about 20% found once. The source material was PBMCs or a T cell subset sorted from them (not recorded which). These receptors were collected from an adult woman who had mild COVID-19 (a few samples of this study predate the infection). Cell type and time point are not known. The CDR3 runs from the conserved cysteine through the conserved F or W.

>TRBJ2-7|TRBV25-1
CACGSTYEQYF
>TRBJ2-7|TRBV20-1
CSARDARGPYEQYF
>TRBJ2-2|TRBV27
CATKLAGVGTGELFF
>TRBJ2-1|TRBV5-1
CASKFIGSSYNEQFF
>TRBJ2-6|TRBV12-3/TRBV12-4
CASSYVGANVLTF
>TRBJ2-7|TRBV12-3/TRBV12-4
CASSLRQGQYEQYF
>TRBJ1-6|TRBV11-1
CASSSGQGYSPLHF
>TRBJ2-5|TRBV18
CASSRAIPWGETQYF
>TRBJ1-2|TRBV7-9
CASSLAVGERVNYGYTF
>TRBJ1-5|TRBV12-3/TRBV12-4
CASSPGGENQPQHF
>TRBJ1-4|TRBV7-2
CASSSGTGSNEKLFF
>TRBJ2-1|TRBV5-1
CASSGRVGSYNEQFF
>TRBJ1-2|TRBV29-1
CSVGGLTPRGYGYTF
>TRBJ1-2|TRBV5-1
CASSLEGSVYTF
>TRBJ1-2|TRBV5-1
CASSLASGLLYYTF
>TRBJ2-7|TRBV6-5
CASNSGALSFYEQYF
>TRBJ1-1|TRBV24-1
CATSDSDRTEAFF
>TRBJ2-7|TRBV24-1
CATSDSGTGFYEQYF
>TRBJ1-2|TRBV6-5
CASRPGGGANYGYTF
>TRBJ1-5|TRBV6-1
CASSGRGILASGNQPQHF
>TRBJ1-2|TRBV7-9
CASSLPAQGGYTF
>TRBJ2-5|TRBV5-1
CASSLREREGRGTQYF
>TRBJ1-5|TRBV19
CASRVSNQPQHF
>TRBJ2-2|TRBV6-1
CASGQTNTGELFF
>TRBJ2-5|TRBV6-2/TRBV6-3
CASTQYGVGVQETQYF
>TRBJ2-7|TRBV2
CASTLLTYEQYF
>TRBJ2-2|TRBV6-2/TRBV6-3
CASSYSDKDTGELFF
>TRBJ2-7|TRBV13
CASSLSGVHEQYF
>TRBJ2-1|TRBV12-3/TRBV12-4
CASSLQGRLGNEQFF
>TRBJ2-7|TRBV12-3/TRBV12-4
CASSLGTGLPYEQYF
>TRBJ1-5|TRBV29-1
CSVAPGQDQPQHF
>TRBJ2-7|TRBV5-1
CASSPGRETYEQYF
>TRBJ2-3|TRBV19
CASSMKRRGTDTQYF
>TRBJ2-7|TRBV6-5
CASSKRGPRPEQYF
>TRBJ1-3|TRBV7-6
CASSPSGPRGSGNTIYF
>TRBJ2-3|TRBV10-3
CAISHEGQTGGDTQYF
>TRBJ2-1|TRBV7-6
CASSPRLAGPSYNEQFF
>TRBJ1-1|TRBV12-3/TRBV12-4
CASNARRRGNTEAFF
>TRBJ2-7|TRBV7-7
CASSPDRGAEQYF